Listed below are T cell receptor beta chains from one sample, sequenced in a study of blood T cell repertoires in COVID-19. The repertoire was sequenced with immunoSEQ multiplex PCR; TCRdb's copy has only in-frame clones and lacks some. The table shows 150,000 to 200,000 clones, with roughly 80% occurring only once. The source material was peripheral blood. These receptors were obtained from a woman in her fifties or sixties with COVID-19, enrolled during active disease. Both conserved end residues are trimmed from each CDR3. D genes are given only for firm matches. The size field is filled for only some rows; it gives once, few, many or a size class.

D gene	clone size	V gene	J gene	CDR3 protein
TRBD2	NA	TRBV29-1	TRBJ2-5	SVRAGGPGETQY
NA	NA	TRBV28	TRBJ1-1	ASSPISPPEAF
NA	NA	TRBV9	TRBJ1-4	ASSVEPNEKLF
NA	NA	TRBV5-4	TRBJ2-1	ASSLSNSRDNEQF
TRBD1	few	TRBV24-1	TRBJ1-1	ATSDSGQGDTEAF
NA	NA	TRBV25-1	TRBJ1-6	ASSEEGGNSPLH
TRBD1	NA	TRBV30	TRBJ2-7	AWSVGTAYEQY
TRBD2	NA	TRBV10-2	TRBJ2-1	ASSRGGSYNEQF
TRBD1	many	TRBV19	TRBJ1-6	ASSILFTGGYNSPLH
NA	NA	TRBV5-1	TRBJ2-5	ASSLGSGRGYQETQY
TRBD2	few	TRBV5-1	TRBJ2-3	ASSPGLAGGLTDTQY
TRBD1	NA	TRBV2	TRBJ1-5	ATKGQINQPQH
NA	many	TRBV3-1/TRBV3-2	TRBJ1-1	ASSQGTRNTEAF
NA	NA	TRBV5-1	TRBJ1-2	ASSLDSTNYGYT
NA	NA	TRBV7-2	TRBJ1-3	ASSQQGAGNTIY
TRBD1	NA	TRBV6-5	TRBJ1-5	ASRGEGQGNQPQH
NA	NA	TRBV2	TRBJ2-5	ASSPNLGSQETQY
NA	NA	TRBV2	TRBJ2-2	ASSEALGRELF
NA	NA	TRBV10-3	TRBJ2-5	AISESTMGETQY
NA	few	TRBV28	TRBJ1-6	ASRPGKGSYNSPLH
NA	NA	TRBV27	TRBJ1-5	ASRSMSNVGEPQH
TRBD1	NA	TRBV19	TRBJ1-4	ASAGQGYSGEKLF
NA	NA	TRBV30	TRBJ1-6	AWSPRVRSPLH
NA	few	TRBV11-2	TRBJ2-7	ASSLSRVGQY
NA	NA	TRBV2	TRBJ2-5	ASRTTTSQETQY
TRBD1	NA	TRBV10-3	TRBJ1-2	AISDRPGQPNYGYT
TRBD1	NA	TRBV7-9	TRBJ2-5	ASAHRDSSETQY
TRBD2	NA	TRBV30	TRBJ2-5	ASEGLAGTETQY
NA	NA	TRBV20-1	TRBJ1-2	SAGASHGYT
NA	NA	TRBV11-1	TRBJ2-3	ASSLALPSRTDTQY
NA	few	TRBV19	TRBJ1-1	ASSYNRDKAF
NA	NA	TRBV6-5	TRBJ1-2	ASSNWDTYYGYT
TRBD2	NA	TRBV19	TRBJ2-2	ASRSLGVAGPNTGELF
NA	NA	TRBV3-1/TRBV3-2	TRBJ1-2	ASSQAFQGLDGYT
NA	NA	TRBV24-1	TRBJ2-3	ATSVGAQQGRVTDTQY
TRBD1	NA	TRBV14	TRBJ2-7	ASSQGRGQGFYEQY
TRBD1	NA	TRBV7-2	TRBJ1-4	ASSFDRGGDNEKLF
TRBD2	NA	TRBV28	TRBJ2-1	ASRLLAGGQGYNEQF
NA	NA	TRBV6-5	TRBJ1-5	ASKQVWGSNQPQH
TRBD2	NA	TRBV27	TRBJ2-3	ASSLFPSGRVADTQY
NA	NA	TRBV10-3	TRBJ1-1	ASSDSSALNTEAF